A single sample gave rise to the 12 T cell receptor beta chains below, sequenced in a study of blood T cell repertoires in COVID-19. Repertoires were generated with immunoSEQ multiplex PCR, while TCRdb's copy carries only in-frame clones and drops some. In the table there are roughly 120,000 clones, 85% to 90% of which are singletons. Sequences were obtained from peripheral blood. These receptors came from a woman of 80 years or more with COVID-19, enrolled during active disease.

The chain couples TRBV28 to TRBJ2-3, with a tentative D call TRBD1 (6 bases). The CDR3 sequence is 16 residues long. V was clipped by 5 bases and J by 1 base, with 16 bases between them. The germline V gene has CDR1 MDHEN and CDR2 SYDVKM. In DNA, the CDR3 is TGTGCCAGCAGTGGACAGTCGTTCGTGGGCACAGATACGCAGTATTTT. It encodes CASSGQSFVGTDTQYF. Drawing the rest from reference TRBV28 and TRBJ2-3, the complete variable domain is DVKVTQSSRYLVKRTGEKVFLECVQDMDHENMFWYRQDPGLGLRLIYFSYDVKMKEKGDIPEGYSVSREKKERFSLILESASTNQTSMYLCASSGQSFVGTDTQYFGPGTRLTVL.

The chain carries TRBV15 and TRBJ1-2; no reliable D call. This CDR3 is built from 12 residues. The V end was cut by 0 bases, the J end by 9 bases, with 8 bases between. The germline CDR1 and CDR2 sequences are LNHNV and YYDKDF (reference sequence). CDR3 DNA sequence: TGTGCCACCAGCAGAGATATCTCCCGCTACACCTTC. Its protein is CATSRDISRYTF.

The chain has TRBV19 and TRBJ2-5; TRBD2 aligns across 10 bases. After removal of 8 bases from V and 0 bases from J, the junction contained 6 bases not matched to a gene. Germline V gene data show CDR1 as LNHDA and CDR2 as SQIVND (reference sequence). This CDR3 has 15 residues. CDR3 nucleotides: TGTGCCAGTGCCGGGACTAGCGATAACCAAGAGACCCAGTACTTC. It translates to CASAGTSDNQETQYF.

This clone turned up a few times. This chain uses TRBV4-3 with TRBJ1-1; D is perhaps TRBD1 (5 bases). Trimming stripped 0 bases from V and 10 bases from J, with 24 bases between. The CDR3 spans 17 residues. Germline loops: CDR1 LGHNA, CDR2 YSLEER. CDR3 loop: CASSQDLSPATVDAAFF. The DNA for the CDR3 is TGCGCCAGCAGCCAAGATCTTAGCCCCGCGACAGTTGACGCAGCTTTCTTT.

The chain couples TRBV5-4 to TRBJ2-7; D is unclear. CDR3 size: 13 residues. The ends were cut back, 2 bases at V and 7 bases at J, with 13 bases in the middle. Germline V gives CDR1 SGHNT, CDR2 YYREEE (reference sequence). The CDR3 sequence: CASSFQVVGEQYF. Here the CDR3 DNA reads TGTGCCAGCAGCTTTCAGGTGGTGGGTGAGCAGTACTTC.

The V gene is TRBV9, the J gene TRBJ2-1; 11 bases are shared with TRBD2. CDR1 SGDLS and CDR2 YYNGEE come from the germline V gene. This CDR3 has 14 residues. The trim removed 5 bases at V and 5 bases at J, leaving 3 bases unmatched. The CDR3 reads CASSTSGSHNEQFF. The CDR3 bases are TGTGCCAGCAGTACTAGCGGGAGCCACAATGAGCAGTTCTTC.

V is TRBV15 and J is TRBJ1-1; 7 bases agree with TRBD1. J was trimmed by 2 bases and V by 3 bases; bases with no gene match: 9. Germline V gives CDR1 LNHNV, CDR2 YYDKDF (reference sequence). CDR3 length: 16 amino acids. CDR3 sequence: CATSRGPGQPNTEAFF. For the CDR3, the DNA is TGTGCCACCAGCAGGGGCCCGGGACAGCCAAACACTGAAGCTTTCTTT. The entire variable domain, with the rest obtained from reference TRBV15 and TRBJ1-1, is as follows: DAMVIQNPRYQVTQFGKPVTLSCSQTLNHNVMYWYQQKSSQAPKLLFHYYDKDFNNEADTPDNFQSRRPNTSFCFLDIRSPGLGDTAMYLCATSRGPGQPNTEAFFGQGTRLTVV.

The chain uses TRBV20-1 and TRBJ1-5; D is unresolved. V lost 3 bases and J 0 bases, leaving 12 bases between the germline ends. The CDR3 contains 15 residues. From germline, CDR1 is DFQATT and CDR2 SNEGSKA (reference sequence). CDR3 region: CSASPRTYSNQPQHF. The CDR3, as DNA: TGCAGTGCTAGTCCCAGAACGTATAGCAATCAGCCCCAGCATTTT.

The table lists this clone with a count of one. This chain links TRBV6-5 with TRBJ1-2; 7 bases fit TRBD1. The length of the CDR3 is 13 residues. Germline-derived CDR1 and CDR2 are MNHEY and SVGAGI. Trimming removed 6 bases from V and 7 bases from J; junction bases left unmatched: 8. The CDR3 region is CASRKNTGVGYTF. The CDR3 DNA is TGTGCCAGCAGGAAAAATACAGGGGTTGGCTACACCTTC.

The chain couples TRBV7-6 to TRBJ2-3; a possible D gene is TRBD2 (6 bases). CDR3 length: 12 residues. Germline CDR1 reads SGHVS; CDR2 reads FNYEAQ. V lost 11 bases to trimming and J lost 4 bases, with 13 bases between them. CDR3 sequence: CALGTSSDTQYF. The CDR3 DNA is TGTGCCCTTGGAACTAGCTCAGATACGCAGTATTTT. Combining the CDR3 with reference TRBV7-6 and TRBJ2-3 gives the whole variable domain GAGVSQSPRYKVTKRGQDVALRCDPISGHVSLYWYRQALGQGPEFLTYFNYEAQQDKSGLPNDRFSAERPEGSISTLTIQRTEQRDSAMYRCALGTSSDTQYFGPGTRLTVL.

This clone was detected once. The gene calls are TRBV24-1 and TRBJ2-3; the match to TRBD2 covers 10 bases. The junction had 8 bases not matched to a gene; V was cut back by 5 bases and J by 1 base. In germline, CDR1 is KGHDR, CDR2 SFDVKD. The CDR3 is 17 residues long. The CDR3 nucleotides read TGTGCCACCAGTGGAGGTTGGGGGACTAGCGGCACAGATACGCAGTATTTT. This encodes CATSGGWGTSGTDTQYF.

This clone was picked up one time. This sample includes further DNA sequences coding for the same CDR3. The rearrangement links TRBV18 to TRBJ1-1, with D unresolved. Between the trimmed V and J ends, which lost 6 bases and 3 bases, there was a span of 11 bases. The CDR3 has 13 amino acids. Germline CDR1 reads KGHSH; CDR2 reads LQKENI. As DNA, the CDR3 is TGTGCCAGCTCCACCGCCGGAGACACTGAAGCTTTCTTT. This codes for CASSTAGDTEAFF.